Detailed here is one TCR beta chain. This specimen comes from a study of T cells after yellow fever vaccination. The 5'RACE template-switching step produced TCR cDNA and added a universal primer site and UMIs. TCRdb ran MiXCR on the 5' RACE reads and lists one entry per CDR3 protein. The sample gives about 630,000 distinct CDR3 sequences, around 12% of which show up once; about 15% is in the top ten. This CDR3 has 13 amino acids. V was clipped by 5 bases and J by 5 bases; unmatched bases: 6. Germline V CDR1 and CDR2: SEHNR, FQNEAQ (reference sequence). The chain joins TRBV7-9 to TRBJ2-7; TRBD2 matches at 7 bases. Sample: PBMCs, taken on the day of the yellow fever booster vaccination. This clonotype was sampled from a man aged 30 to 45 who received the YFV17D yellow fever vaccine. CDR3 coding DNA: TGTGCCAGCAGCCCACGGACTAGACACGAGCAGTACTTC. Residues: CASSPRTRHEQYF.